One T cell receptor (beta chain) is described in this entry. Antigen specificity is unknown. These data come from a study of cytomegalovirus exposure and HLA in healthy donors. Study-wide results and limits: Exclusion applied to some V segments, including TRBV6-2 and TRBV6-3, as they were indistinguishable. Most TCR sequences were uncommon, yet certain public TCRs appeared in many donors.

Germline V CDR1 and CDR2: SGHVS, FQNEAQ. The CDR3 is 16 residues long. The ends lost 2 bases at V and 5 bases at J; junction bases unmatched: 2. Both 60 Vbeta primers and 13 Jbeta primers went into the PCR. TCRdb's copy holds only in-frame clones and misses some; the assay was immunoSEQ multiplex PCR. The sample carries around 95,000 clones, about 78% recorded once. This clonotype was obtained from a woman in her thirties or forties in good health and CMV-seropositive. V is TRBV7-8 and J is TRBJ2-2; 13 bases align to TRBD2. The material sequenced was PBMCs. CDR3 bases: TGTGCCAGCAGCTTAAGACTAGCGGGAGGAACCGGGGAGCTGTTTTTT. It is translated as CASSLRLAGGTGELFF.